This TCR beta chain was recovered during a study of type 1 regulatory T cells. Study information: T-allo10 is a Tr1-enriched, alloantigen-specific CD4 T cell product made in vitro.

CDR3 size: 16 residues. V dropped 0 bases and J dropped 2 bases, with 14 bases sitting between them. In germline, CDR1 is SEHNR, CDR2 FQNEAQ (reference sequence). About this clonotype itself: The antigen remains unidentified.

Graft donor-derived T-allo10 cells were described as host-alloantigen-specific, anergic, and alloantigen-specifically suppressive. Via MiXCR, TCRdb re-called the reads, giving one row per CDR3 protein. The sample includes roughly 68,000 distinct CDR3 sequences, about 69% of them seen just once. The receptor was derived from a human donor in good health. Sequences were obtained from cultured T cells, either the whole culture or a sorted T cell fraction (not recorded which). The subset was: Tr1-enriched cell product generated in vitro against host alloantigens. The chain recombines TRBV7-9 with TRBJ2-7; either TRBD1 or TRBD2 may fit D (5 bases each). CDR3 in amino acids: CASSLAGTLRAYEQYF. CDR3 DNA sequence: TGTGCCAGCAGCTTAGCGGGGACCCTTAGGGCCTACGAGCAGTACTTC.